This passage covers 12 T cell receptor beta chains from one sample sequenced in a study of OX40 agonist ivuxolimab in advanced cancers. The protocol was immunoSEQ multiplex PCR, while the TCRdb copy is restricted to in-frame clones and leaves out a portion. This sample carries about 79,000 clones, roughly 94% of them seen once, and the ten largest clones take around 10%. The sample was CD4+ or CD8+ T cells sorted from blood, taken in a trial of the OX40 agonist ivuxolimab. The receptors originated from an adult with an advanced solid tumor such as melanoma, head and neck, liver or kidney cancer.

This chain connects TRBV7-7 to TRBJ2-5; 7 nucleotides align to TRBD1. The germline CDR1 and CDR2 sequences are SSHAT and FNYEAQ (reference sequence). The CDR3 totals 14 residues. V shed 0 bases, J shed 5 bases, and the junction held 3 bases outside the gene matches. This CDR3 is CASSLAGGAETQYF. In nucleotides, the CDR3 is TGTGCCAGCAGCTTAGCAGGGGGCGCGGAGACCCAGTACTTC.

The rearrangement uses TRBV2 and TRBJ1-5; D not certain. The germline V and J ends were trimmed by 4 bases and 0 bases, with 13 bases remaining between them. The CDR3 is made up of 16 amino acids. CDR1 and CDR2 from the germline V gene are SNHLY and FYNNEI. The CDR3 protein is CASSAGPQISNQPQHF. The CDR3 nucleotides are TGTGCCAGCAGTGCCGGGCCGCAAATTAGCAATCAGCCCCAGCATTTT.

The chain recombines TRBV5-1 with TRBJ1-1; a possible D gene is TRBD1 (5 bases). CDR3 length: 15 residues. Trimming removed 0 bases from V and 6 bases from J, with 15 bases in between. CDR1 and CDR2 (germline): SGHRS, YFSETQ. CDR3 in amino acids: CASSLDGGGLAEAFF. CDR3 nucleotides: TGCGCCAGCAGCTTGGATGGCGGGGGGTTGGCTGAAGCTTTCTTT.

The chain recombines TRBV10-3 with TRBJ2-7, with D perhaps matching TRBD2 (7 bases). This CDR3 has 14 amino acids. Germline V gives CDR1 ENHRY, CDR2 SYGVKD. V lost 6 bases and J lost 6, with 18 bases in between. This CDR3 reads CAIRRGGERGEQYF. CDR3 sequence (DNA): TGTGCCATCAGACGAGGGGGGGAAAGGGGCGAGCAGTACTTC.

The genes are TRBV6-4 and TRBJ2-3; TRBD2 is a possible D gene (5 bases). V was clipped by 3 bases and J by 1 base, with 11 bases between them. The CDR3 length is 15 residues. The germline V gene has CDR1 MRHNA and CDR2 SNTAGT. CDR3 loop: CASSEEVSGTDTQYF. The CDR3 bases are TGTGCCAGCAGTGAGGAGGTTTCTGGCACAGATACGCAGTATTTT.

This chain uses TRBV14 with TRBJ1-2, with no clear D. The length of the CDR3 is 16 residues. CDR1 SGHDN and CDR2 FVKESK come from the germline V gene. Trimming removed 0 bases from V and 4 bases from J, with 15 bases in between. The CDR3 sequence: CASSQDGRGPTYGYTF. The CDR3, as DNA: TGTGCCAGCAGCCAAGATGGAAGAGGACCGACCTATGGCTACACCTTC.

This chain connects TRBV5-6 to TRBJ2-1, with D possibly TRBD2 on 5 matching bases. CDR1 and CDR2 from the germline V gene are SGHDT and YYEEEE. V was clipped by 1 base and J by 2 bases, with 10 bases between them. The CDR3 is 15 amino acids. The CDR3 DNA reads as TGTGCCAGCAGCTTGTCGGGGAACGCCTACAATGAGCAGTTCTTC. Residues: CASSLSGNAYNEQFF.

The chain couples TRBV7-9 to TRBJ2-7; 7 bases agree with TRBD1. The CDR3 has 14 amino acids. The V gene's germline CDR1 is SEHNR and CDR2 FQNEAQ (reference sequence). The junction had 8 bases not matched to a gene; V was cut back by 5 bases and J by 4 bases. In DNA, the CDR3 is TGTGCCAGCAGCAAAGGACAGGCCAGGTACGAGCAGTACTTC. This encodes CASSKGQARYEQYF.

J is TRBJ1-5 and V is TRBV27; D unclear. CDR1 is MNHEY and CDR2 is SMNVEV in the germline V gene (reference sequence). Trimming cost V 2 bases and J 4 bases, with 12 bases left between them. The CDR3 extends over 15 amino acids. CDR3 sequence (DNA): TGTGCCAGCAGTTTAGTAGGTTCGGATAATCAGCCCCAGCATTTT. This codes for CASSLVGSDNQPQHF.

The gene calls are TRBV19 and TRBJ1-5, with D maybe TRBD1 (5 bases). The length of the CDR3 is 14 residues. Trimming left V 6 bases short and J 3 bases short, with 12 bases between. Germline CDR1 and CDR2: LNHDA and SQIVND (reference sequence). The CDR3 DNA reads as TGTGCCAGTAGGGCGGACACCTACAATCAGCCCCAGCATTTT. This encodes CASRADTYNQPQHF.

The rearrangement links TRBV9 to TRBJ1-6, with unresolved D. Germline lookup yields CDR1 SGDLS and CDR2 YYNGEE. CDR3 size: 16 residues. Trimming stripped 3 bases from V and 0 bases from J, with 10 bases between. CDR3 region: CASSAGRTSYNSPLHF. The CDR3 DNA follows: TGTGCCAGCAGCGCCGGCAGGACCTCCTATAATTCACCCCTCCACTTT.

The CDR3, as DNA: TGTGCCAGCAGTTTATTCCTATCGGATACGCAGTATTTT. It codes for CASSLFLSDTQYF. J is TRBJ2-3 and V is TRBV27, with D unresolved. This CDR3 contains 13 residues. V shed 1 base and J shed 6 bases, with 8 bases lying between them. Germline V gives CDR1 MNHEY, CDR2 SMNVEV (reference sequence).